This TCR beta chain was observed in a study of cytomegalovirus exposure and HLA in healthy donors (dated by TCRdb to 2015 to 2018). Regarding the complete study: According to a later analysis, one platform produced both the roughly 120 validation repertoires and the 670 or so repertoires of the first cohort. The study aimed to test whether cataloging public T cell receptors could reveal signatures of past pathogen exposure. A separate validation cohort of 90 to 150 different subjects was used in addition to the approximately 640-subject first cohort. To predict cytomegalovirus infection status, the study combined high-throughput TCR immunosequencing, statistical association of individual TCRs with disease status, and machine learning.

The donors were included in the validation cohort of roughly 130 subjects, a group kept apart from the roughly 700-subject first cohort. The protocol used for the library was the immunoSEQ multiplex PCR assay. Per the authors' processing: A statistical classification framework was developed to diagnose cytomegalovirus status using the catalog of TCR beta chain sequences. Imported from immuneACCESS, the table was reduced by TCRdb to in-frame sequences with V and J called. These copies leave out some clones; in studies compared against another copy, an unresolved V gene accounts for under half, and the cause of the remainder is not known. V, J and clone size reflect that table, while D and trimming were determined from the DNA. The sample data list 250,000 to 400,000 clones, and over 75% of these were observed just once. The top ten clones comprise around 0.96% of the sample. To note about this clone: The clone's antigen remains unknown. The input lacks base qualities; no much larger clone sits a single base away.

Study-wide findings and limitations: The validation cohort had no HLA typing available for a later analysis, so co-occurrence within that cohort was assessed over all 120 or so repertoires. In a later analysis, TCRs clustered in the first cohort were found to also tend to co-occur in the approximately 110 validation repertoires, with approximately 93% of cluster scores above 0. In both the original and validation cohorts, the classifier was reported to diagnose cytomegalovirus status with high specificity and sensitivity. It was suggested by the authors that the approach could potentially be generalized to other disease states and immunological phenotypes. The study listed 150 to 200 TCR beta chains as associated with cytomegalovirus. In vitro tests confirmed that a few of the cytomegalovirus-associated TCR beta chains recognize cytomegalovirus antigens. While some public TCRs were present in many individuals, most TCR sequences turned up only very rarely across donors.

The CDR3 has 15 amino acids, counting the end cysteine and phenylalanine. The read is trimmed to its CDR3 DNA, 45 bases read in frame from base 1. According to the germline V gene, CDR1 reads SGHVS and CDR2 reads FNYEAQ. V is clipped by 5 bases and J by 2 bases, and the sequence between their germline boundaries is 14 bases long. The sample comprised PBMCs. Recombination joined TRBV7-6 with TRBJ2-3; TRBD2 could be the D gene, as 6 bases match. This TCR came from a young man in good health and CMV-seronegative. The DNA sequence is given as TGTGCCAGCAGCCCAAATGGGGGGTACACAGATACGCAGTATTTT. Protein translation: CASSPNGGYTDTQYF.